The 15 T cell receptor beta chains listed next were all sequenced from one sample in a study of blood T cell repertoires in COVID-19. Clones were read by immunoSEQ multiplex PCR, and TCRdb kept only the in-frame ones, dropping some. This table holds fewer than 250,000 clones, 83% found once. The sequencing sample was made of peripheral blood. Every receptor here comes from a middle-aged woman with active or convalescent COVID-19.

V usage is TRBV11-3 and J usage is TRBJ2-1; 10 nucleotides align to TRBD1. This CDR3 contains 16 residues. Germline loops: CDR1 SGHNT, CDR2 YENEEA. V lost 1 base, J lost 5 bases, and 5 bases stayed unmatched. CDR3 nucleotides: TGTGCCAGCAGCTTAGCGGGACAGGGGAGACACAATGAGCAGTTCTTC. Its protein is CASSLAGQGRHNEQFF.

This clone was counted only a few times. The DNA of the CDR3 is TGTGCCAGCAGTTTTGACAGGAGCTCCTACAATGAGCAGTTCTTC. It is translated as CASSFDRSSYNEQFF. V and J are TRBV25-1 and TRBJ2-1; D is possibly TRBD1 (6 bases). Germline V gene data show CDR1 as MGHDK and CDR2 as SYGVNS. V was shortened by 5 bases and J by 0 bases, with 11 bases between the two germline ends. The CDR3 extends over 15 amino acids.

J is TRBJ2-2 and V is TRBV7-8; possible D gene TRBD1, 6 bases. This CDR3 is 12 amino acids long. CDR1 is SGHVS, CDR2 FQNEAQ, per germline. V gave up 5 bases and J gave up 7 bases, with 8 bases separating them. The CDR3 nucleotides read TGTGCCAGCAGCGCAGGGGTCGGGGAGCTGTTTTTT. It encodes CASSAGVGELFF.

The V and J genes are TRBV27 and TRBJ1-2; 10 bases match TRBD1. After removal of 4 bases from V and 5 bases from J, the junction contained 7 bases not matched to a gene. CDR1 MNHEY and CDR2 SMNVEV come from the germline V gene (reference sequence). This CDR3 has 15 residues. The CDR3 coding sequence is TGTGCCAGCAGTTCCACCGGACAGGGGGTTTATGGCTACACCTTC. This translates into CASSSTGQGVYGYTF.

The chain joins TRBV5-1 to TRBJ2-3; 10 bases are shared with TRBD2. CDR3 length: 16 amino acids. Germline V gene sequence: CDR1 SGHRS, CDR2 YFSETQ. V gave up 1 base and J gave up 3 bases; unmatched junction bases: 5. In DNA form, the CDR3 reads TGCGCCAGCAGCTTGTTCGCTAGCGGGGGTACAGATACGCAGTATTTT. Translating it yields CASSLFASGGTDTQYF.

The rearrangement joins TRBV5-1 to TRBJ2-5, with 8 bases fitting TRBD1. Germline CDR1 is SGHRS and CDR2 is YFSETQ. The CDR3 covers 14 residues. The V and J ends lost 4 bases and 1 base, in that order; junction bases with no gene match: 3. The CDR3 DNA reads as TGCGCCAGCAGCCGGGACAGGTCCCAAGAGACCCAGTACTTC. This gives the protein CASSRDRSQETQYF.

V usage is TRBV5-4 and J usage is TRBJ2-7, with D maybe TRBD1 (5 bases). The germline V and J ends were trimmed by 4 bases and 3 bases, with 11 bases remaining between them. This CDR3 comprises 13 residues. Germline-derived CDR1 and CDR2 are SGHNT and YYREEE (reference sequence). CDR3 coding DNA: TGTGCCAGCAGCCCGGACACTGGCTACGAGCAGTACTTC. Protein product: CASSPDTGYEQYF.

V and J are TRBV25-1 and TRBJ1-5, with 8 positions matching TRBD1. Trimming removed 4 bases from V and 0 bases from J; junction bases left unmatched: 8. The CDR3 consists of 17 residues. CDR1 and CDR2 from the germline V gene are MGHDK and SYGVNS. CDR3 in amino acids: CASSGGTGSHSNQPQHF. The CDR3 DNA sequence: TGTGCCAGCAGTGGTGGGACAGGCTCTCATAGCAATCAGCCCCAGCATTTT.

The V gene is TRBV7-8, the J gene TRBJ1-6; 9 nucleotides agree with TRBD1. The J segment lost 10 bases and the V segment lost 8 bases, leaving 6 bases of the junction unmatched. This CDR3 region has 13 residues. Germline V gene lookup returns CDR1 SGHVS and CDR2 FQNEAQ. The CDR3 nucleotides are TGTGCCAGCCGAAGACAGGGGGACTCACCCCTCCACTTT. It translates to CASRRQGDSPLHF.

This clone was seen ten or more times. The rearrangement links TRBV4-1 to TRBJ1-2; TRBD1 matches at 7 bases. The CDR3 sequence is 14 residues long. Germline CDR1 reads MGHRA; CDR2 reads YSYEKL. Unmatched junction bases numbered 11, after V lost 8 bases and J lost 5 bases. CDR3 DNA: TGCGCCAGCCATTCCACCGGGACAGCATATGGCTACACCTTC. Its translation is CASHSTGTAYGYTF.

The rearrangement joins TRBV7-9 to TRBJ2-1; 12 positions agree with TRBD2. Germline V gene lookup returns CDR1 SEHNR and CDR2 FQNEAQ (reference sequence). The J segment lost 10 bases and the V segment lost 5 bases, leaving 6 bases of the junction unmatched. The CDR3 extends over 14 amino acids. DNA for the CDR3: TGTGCCAGCAGCCCTAGCGGGGGGGCTGGCGAGCAGTTCTTC. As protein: CASSPSGGAGEQFF.

The CDR3, as DNA: TGCGCCAGCAGCTTGGGGGCAGGGGAATTTGGCTACACCTTC. It yields the protein CASSLGAGEFGYTF. J is TRBJ1-2 and V is TRBV5-1; D perhaps matches TRBD1 (6 bases). Trimming shortened V by 0 bases and J by 7 bases, and 13 bases separated the two germline ends. Germline V gene sequence: CDR1 SGHRS, CDR2 YFSETQ. The CDR3 consists of 14 residues.

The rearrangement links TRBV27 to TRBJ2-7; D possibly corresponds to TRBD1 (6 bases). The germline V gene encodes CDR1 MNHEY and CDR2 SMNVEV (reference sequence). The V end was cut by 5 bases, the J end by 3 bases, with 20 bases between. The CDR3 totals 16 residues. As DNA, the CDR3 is TGTGCCAGCAGTAACCTCAGGGGCCCTACCTACTACGAGCAGTACTTC. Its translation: CASSNLRGPTYYEQYF.

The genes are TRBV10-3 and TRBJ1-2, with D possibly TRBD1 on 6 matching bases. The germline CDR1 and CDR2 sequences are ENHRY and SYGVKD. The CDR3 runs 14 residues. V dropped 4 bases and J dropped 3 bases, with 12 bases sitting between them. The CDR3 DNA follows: TGTGCCATCAGTGGGACAGCCCTCGACTATGGCTACACCTTC. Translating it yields CAISGTALDYGYTF.

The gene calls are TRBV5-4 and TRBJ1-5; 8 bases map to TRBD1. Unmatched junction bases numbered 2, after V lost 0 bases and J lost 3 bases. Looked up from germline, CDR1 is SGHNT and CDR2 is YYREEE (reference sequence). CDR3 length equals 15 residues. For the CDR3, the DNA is TGTGCCAGCAGCTTGGGGGACAGGCCCAATCAGCCCCAGCATTTT. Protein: CASSLGDRPNQPQHF.